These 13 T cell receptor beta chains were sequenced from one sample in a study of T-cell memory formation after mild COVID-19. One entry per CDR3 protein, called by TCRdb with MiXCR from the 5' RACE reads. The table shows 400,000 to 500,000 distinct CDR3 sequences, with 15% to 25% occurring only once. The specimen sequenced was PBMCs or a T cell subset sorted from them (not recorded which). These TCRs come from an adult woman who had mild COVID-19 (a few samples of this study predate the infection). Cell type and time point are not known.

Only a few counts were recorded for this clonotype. The chain's CDR3 is CASSVGWGEQYF. The CDR3 DNA follows: TGTGCCAGCAGCGTGGGATGGGGGGAGCAGTACTTC. The chain couples TRBV9 to TRBJ2-7, with D perhaps matching TRBD1 or TRBD2 (5 bases each). There are 12 residues in the CDR3. Germline assignment: CDR1 SGDLS and CDR2 YYNGEE. The V gene lost 2 bases and the J gene lost 7 bases, with 10 bases spanning the gap.

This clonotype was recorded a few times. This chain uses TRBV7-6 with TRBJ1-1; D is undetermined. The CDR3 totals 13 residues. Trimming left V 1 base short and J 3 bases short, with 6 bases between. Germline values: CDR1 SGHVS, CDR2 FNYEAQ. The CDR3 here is CASSLGRHTEAFF. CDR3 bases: TGTGCCAGCAGCTTAGGACGGCACACTGAAGCTTTCTTT.

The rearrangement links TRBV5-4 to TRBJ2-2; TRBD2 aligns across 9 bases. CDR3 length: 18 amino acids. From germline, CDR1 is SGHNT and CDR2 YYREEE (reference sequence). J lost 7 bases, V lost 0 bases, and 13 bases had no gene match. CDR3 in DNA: TGTGCCAGCAGCTTGGCCGACGGGCTAGCGGGATCTAACGGGGAGCTGTTTTTT. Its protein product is CASSLADGLAGSNGELFF.

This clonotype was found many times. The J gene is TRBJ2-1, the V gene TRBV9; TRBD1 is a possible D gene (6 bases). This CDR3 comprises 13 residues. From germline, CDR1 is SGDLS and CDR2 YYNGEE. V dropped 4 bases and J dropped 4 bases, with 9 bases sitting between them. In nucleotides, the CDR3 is TGTGCCAGCAGCCCTCAGGGGTACAATGAGCAGTTCTTC. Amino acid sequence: CASSPQGYNEQFF.

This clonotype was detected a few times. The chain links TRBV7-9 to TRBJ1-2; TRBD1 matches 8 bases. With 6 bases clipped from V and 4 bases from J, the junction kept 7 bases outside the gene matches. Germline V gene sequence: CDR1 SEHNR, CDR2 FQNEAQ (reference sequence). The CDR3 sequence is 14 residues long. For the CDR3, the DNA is TGTGCCAGCAGATCACAGGGGGGAGGCTATGGCTACACCTTC. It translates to CASRSQGGGYGYTF.

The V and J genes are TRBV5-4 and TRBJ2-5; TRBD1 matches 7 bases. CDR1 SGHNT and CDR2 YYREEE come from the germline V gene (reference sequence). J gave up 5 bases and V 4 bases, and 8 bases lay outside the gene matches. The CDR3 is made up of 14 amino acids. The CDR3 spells CASSIRQGGETQYF. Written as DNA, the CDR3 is TGTGCCAGCAGCATTAGACAGGGCGGCGAGACCCAGTACTTC. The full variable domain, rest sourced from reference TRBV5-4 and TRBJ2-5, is ETGVTQSPTHLIKTRGQQVTLRCSSQSGHNTVSWYQQALGQGPQFIFQYYREEENGRGNFPPRFSGLQFPNYSSELNVNALELDDSALYLCASSIRQGGETQYFGPGTRLLVL.

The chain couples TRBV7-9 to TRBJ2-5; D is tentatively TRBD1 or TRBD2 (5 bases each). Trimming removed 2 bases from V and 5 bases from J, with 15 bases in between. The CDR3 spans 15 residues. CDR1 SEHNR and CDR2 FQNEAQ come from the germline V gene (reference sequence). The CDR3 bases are TGTGCCAGCAGCTTATCGACCCGGGGCACCGAGACCCAGTACTTC. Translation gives CASSLSTRGTETQYF. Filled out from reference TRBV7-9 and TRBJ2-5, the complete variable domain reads DTGVSQNPRHKITKRGQNVTFRCDPISEHNRLYWYRQTLGQGPEFLTYFQNEAQLEKSRLLSDRFSAERPKGSFSTLEIQRTEQGDSAMYLCASSLSTRGTETQYFGPGTRLLVL.

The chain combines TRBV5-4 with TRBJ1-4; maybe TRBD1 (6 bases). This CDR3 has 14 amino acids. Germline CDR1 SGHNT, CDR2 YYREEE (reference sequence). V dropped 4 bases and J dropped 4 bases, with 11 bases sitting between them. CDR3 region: CASSPDSYNEKLFF. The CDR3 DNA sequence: TGTGCCAGCAGCCCGGACAGCTATAATGAAAAACTGTTTTTT.

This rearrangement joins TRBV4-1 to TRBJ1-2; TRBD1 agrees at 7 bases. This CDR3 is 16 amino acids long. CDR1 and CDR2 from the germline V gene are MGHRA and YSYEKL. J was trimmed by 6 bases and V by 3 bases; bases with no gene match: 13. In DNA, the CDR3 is TGCGCCAGCAGCCAGACGCGCGACTGGGACAGTAATGGCTACACCTTC. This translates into CASSQTRDWDSNGYTF.

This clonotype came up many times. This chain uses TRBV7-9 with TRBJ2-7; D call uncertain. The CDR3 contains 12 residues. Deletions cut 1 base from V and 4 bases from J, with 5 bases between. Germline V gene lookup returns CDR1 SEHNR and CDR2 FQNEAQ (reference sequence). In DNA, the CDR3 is TGTGCCAGCAGCTTAGGAGAATACGAGCAGTACTTC. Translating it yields CASSLGEYEQYF.

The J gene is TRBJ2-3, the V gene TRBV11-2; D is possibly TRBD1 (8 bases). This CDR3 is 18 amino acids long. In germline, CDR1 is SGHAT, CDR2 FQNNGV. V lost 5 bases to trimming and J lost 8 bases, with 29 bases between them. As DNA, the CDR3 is TGTGCCAGCAGCCACTTAGGGGGGGTGGACAGGGAGAAGAGTACGCAGTATTTT. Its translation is CASSHLGGVDREKSTQYF.

The CDR3 DNA reads TGTGCCAGCAGCAGAGGGACTAGCGGCGTCCAAGAGACCCAGTACTTC. This encodes CASSRGTSGVQETQYF. J is TRBJ2-5 and V is TRBV3-1, with 11 nucleotides matching TRBD2. Germline values: CDR1 LGHDT, CDR2 YNNKEL (reference sequence). Trimming took 5 bases from V and 1 from J; bases not matched to a gene: 6. This CDR3 contains 16 residues.

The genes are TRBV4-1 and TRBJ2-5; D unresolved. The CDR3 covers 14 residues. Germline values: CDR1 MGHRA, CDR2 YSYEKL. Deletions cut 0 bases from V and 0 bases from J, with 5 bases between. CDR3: CASSQETDQETQYF. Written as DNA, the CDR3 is TGCGCCAGCAGCCAAGAGACCGACCAAGAGACCCAGTACTTC.